This T cell receptor (beta chain) was sequenced for a study of long-term antiretroviral therapy in people with HIV. Assay version v3.0 of immunoSEQ was used, and it was run at survey level. Assay used: immunoSEQ multiplex PCR; TCRdb lists only in-frame clones, some missing. The data hold about 8,800 clones, with 75% observed a single time. The TCR was taken from a man aged 40-49 years with HIV. Material: unsorted PBMCs, obtained 1.8 years before starting antiretroviral therapy.

Here the CDR3 DNA reads TGTGCCAGCAGCCGACAGGGGGATCAGCCCCAGCATTTT. The encoded protein is CASSRQGDQPQHF. This sequence joins TRBV13 and TRBJ1-5; TRBD1 matches at 9 bases. Per germline, CDR1 PRHDT and CDR2 FYEKMQ (reference sequence). V was pared by 5 bases and J by 5 bases, with 1 base of the junction left unmatched. The CDR3 extends over 13 amino acids.